Sequencing of this T cell receptor (beta chain) was carried out in a study of beta chain features in type 1 diabetes. Findings and caveats of the study: Type 1 diabetes patients had moderately but significantly shorter TCRB CDR3s in all four CD4+ subsets.

Sequencing targeted expressed TCRB transcripts, as all isolated RNA had been reverse transcribed. The repertoire was sequenced with immunoSEQ multiplex PCR; TCRdb's copy has only in-frame clones and lacks some. In the table there are 500,000 to 650,000 clones, approximately 13% of which are singletons. Germline V gives CDR1 SGHDT, CDR2 YYEEEE. CDR3 length equals 15 residues. The V and J ends lost 4 bases and 4 bases respectively, with 17 bases between them. This clone has more than one count but fewer than ten. The antigen is undetermined. This TCR was recovered from a man aged 30-40 years with type 1 diabetes. Specimen: naive CD4+ T cells from blood. The V and J genes are TRBV5-6 and TRBJ1-2, with a possible D match to TRBD1 (5 bases). The CDR3 region has the DNA TGTGCCAGCAGCCGAGGCCGGGACGGGCTCTATGGCTACACCTTC. Protein: CASSRGRDGLYGYTF.